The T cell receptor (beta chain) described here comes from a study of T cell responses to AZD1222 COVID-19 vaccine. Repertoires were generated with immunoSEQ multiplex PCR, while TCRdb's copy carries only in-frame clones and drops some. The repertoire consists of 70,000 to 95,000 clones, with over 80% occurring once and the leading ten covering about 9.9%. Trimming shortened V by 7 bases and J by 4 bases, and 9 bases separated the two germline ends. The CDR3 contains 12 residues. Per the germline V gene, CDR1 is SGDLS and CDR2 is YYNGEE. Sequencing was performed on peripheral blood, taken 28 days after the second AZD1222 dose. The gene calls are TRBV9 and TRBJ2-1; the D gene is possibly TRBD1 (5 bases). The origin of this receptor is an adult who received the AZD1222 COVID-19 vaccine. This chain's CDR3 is CASGRQYNEQFF. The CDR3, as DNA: TGTGCCAGCGGTCGACAGTACAATGAGCAGTTCTTC.